This T cell receptor beta chain stems from a study of blood T cell repertoires in COVID-19. Study-level information: Donors in the United States, Italy and Spain gave samples during acute or convalescent COVID-19. PBMCs, B-cell-depleted T cells, or T cells were the source of the cDNA or gDNA that made up the material.

As processed by the authors: Reference gene primer amplification gave nucleated cell count estimates. Using immunoSEQ multiplex PCR, the repertoire was profiled, and TCRdb retains in-frame clones only, with some absent. V, J and clone size reflect that table, while D and trimming were determined from the DNA. The top ten hold 20% of the sample, which has about 190,000 clones, around four fifths seen once. Per the germline V gene, CDR1 is MNHEY and CDR2 is SMNVEV (reference sequence). With V trimmed by 6 bases and J by 2 bases, 7 bases remained unmatched. The CDR3 covers 15 residues. The genes are TRBV27 and TRBJ2-5, with 9 nucleotides matching TRBD1. The specimen sequenced was peripheral blood. The receptor was isolated from a human donor in a cohort sampled during active COVID-19. This chain's CDR3 is CASRPGTGWQETQYF. CDR3 DNA sequence: TGTGCCAGCAGGCCCGGGACAGGGTGGCAAGAGACCCAGTACTTC.